This TCR beta chain came from a study of shared T cell receptors in the human thymus. Method: immunoSEQ multiplex PCR; TCRdb's copy keeps in-frame clones and lacks some. The sample carries more than 550,000 clones, 70% to 90% recorded once. V lost 4 bases, J lost 3 bases, and 12 bases lay in between. Per germline, CDR1 SGHTA and CDR2 FQGNSA. The CDR3 is 14 residues long. The same sample was also studied in work on human thymus T cells. From that paper: Corrective surgery for congenital heart defects was being performed on the healthy Finnish infants who were the donors. Gene usage for V and J segments appeared biased in thymic and blood repertoires.

Sequencing was performed on thymocytes. This TCR derives from a girl in the first two years of life with a congenital heart defect. The chain has TRBV7-2 and TRBJ2-5; no clear D gene. The CDR3 coding sequence is TGTGCCAGCAGCTCCCCGACATTGGAAGAGACCCAGTACTTC. This encodes CASSSPTLEETQYF. Full variable domain (rest looked up from reference TRBV7-2 and TRBJ2-5): GAGVSQSPSNKVTEKGKDVELRCDPISGHTALYWYRQSLGQGLEFLIYFQGNSAPDKSGLPSDRFSAERTGGSVSTLTIQRTQQEDSAVYLCASSSPTLEETQYFGPGTRLLVL.